The 19 T cell receptor beta chains below come from one sample, sequenced in a study of blood T cell repertoires in COVID-19. Sequencing was performed with immunoSEQ multiplex PCR; in TCRdb, only in-frame clones are kept and a portion is missing. Among a few hundred thousand clones listed, approximately 85% were seen once. Sequences were obtained from peripheral blood. These receptors were obtained from a man older than 75 with acute or convalescent COVID-19.

This rearrangement joins TRBV7-2 to TRBJ1-1; D is undetermined. This CDR3 has 13 residues. Germline V gene lookup returns CDR1 SGHTA and CDR2 FQGNSA. Trimming took off 9 bases at V and 1 base at J, with 12 bases between the two ends. CDR3 DNA: TGTGCCAGTCTTGTTATGGCGAACACTGAAGCTTTCTTT. This translates into CASLVMANTEAFF.

The chain recombines TRBV6-6 with TRBJ2-5; 9 bases align to TRBD1. The germline CDR1 and CDR2 sequences are MNHNY and SVGAGI (reference sequence). The CDR3 sequence is 15 residues long. Trimming cost V 5 bases and J 4 bases; bases outside gene matches: 8. CDR3 in amino acids: CASSQTLTGGETQYF. The CDR3 DNA reads as TGTGCCAGCAGTCAAACCCTGACAGGGGGAGAGACCCAGTACTTC.

This clone has more than one count but fewer than ten. V and J are TRBV11-2 and TRBJ2-7, with D maybe TRBD2 (6 bases). Trimming took 7 bases from V and 1 from J, leaving 11 bases between them. CDR3 length equals 13 residues. The germline CDR1 and CDR2 sequences are SGHAT and FQNNGV. CDR3 region: CASTRGSSYEQYF. The CDR3 DNA reads as TGTGCCAGCACACGGGGGAGTTCCTACGAGCAGTACTTC.

The chain carries TRBV19 and TRBJ1-1; TRBD1 aligns across 7 bases. The CDR3 covers 14 residues. Germline assignment: CDR1 LNHDA and CDR2 SQIVND (reference sequence). The V gene end was trimmed by 7 bases and the J gene end by 4 bases; junction bases not matched to a gene: 9. CDR3 bases: TGTGCCAGTATCCCGGAGGGGGCCCCCACTGAAGCTTTCTTT. Its translation: CASIPEGAPTEAFF. Filled out from reference TRBV19 and TRBJ1-1, the complete variable domain reads DGGITQSPKYLFRKEGQNVTLSCEQNLNHDAMYWYRQDPGQGLRLIYYSQIVNDFQKGDIAEGYSVSREKKESFPLTVTSAQKNPTAFYLCASIPEGAPTEAFFGQGTRLTVV.

The chain couples TRBV2 to TRBJ2-7, with TRBD1 matching over 8 bases. The CDR3 is 13 amino acids. CDR1 and CDR2 from the germline V gene are SNHLY and FYNNEI. V trimming: 5 bases; J trimming: 3 bases; junction bases outside the gene matches: 3. Written as DNA, the CDR3 is TGTGCCAGCAGTCAGGGGGCTCTCTACGAGCAGTACTTC. As protein: CASSQGALYEQYF.

This chain joins TRBV5-1 and TRBJ1-2, with D unresolved. Trimming stripped 4 bases from V and 5 bases from J, with 12 bases between. The germline CDR1 and CDR2 sequences are SGHRS and YFSETQ. The CDR3 is 13 amino acids. This chain's CDR3 is CASSPMTGYGYTF. In nucleotides, the CDR3 is TGCGCCAGCAGCCCCATGACGGGTTATGGCTACACCTTC.

The chain joins TRBV29-1 to TRBJ2-1, with D uncertain. The germline gives CDR1 SQVTM, CDR2 ANQGSEA. V lost 3 bases to trimming and J lost 4 bases, with 16 bases between them. The CDR3 is 15 residues long. CDR3 sequence (DNA): TGCAGCGTTGACCTTTTCGCGTCCTTGTACAATGAGCAGTTCTTC. This sequence encodes CSVDLFASLYNEQFF.

This clone was seen a handful of times. The chain is built from TRBV3-1 (or the pseudogene TRBV3-2) and TRBJ2-1, with 8 bases fitting TRBD1. Germline assignment: CDR1 LGHDT and CDR2 YNNKEL (reference sequence). The CDR3 consists of 13 residues. V trimming: 5 bases; J trimming: 5 bases; junction bases outside the gene matches: 2. The DNA for the CDR3 is TGTGCCAGCAGCTCCAGGGGGCACAATGAGCAGTTCTTC. Its protein product is CASSSRGHNEQFF.

V gene TRBV2 combines with J gene TRBJ2-2; TRBD2 aligns across 14 bases. Germline-derived CDR1 and CDR2 are SNHLY and FYNNEI. The length of the CDR3 is 16 residues. V gave up 1 base and J gave up 7 bases; unmatched junction bases: 2. CDR3 residues: CASSEGLAGGIGELFF. CDR3 coding DNA: TGTGCCAGCAGTGAAGGACTAGCGGGGGGGATCGGGGAGCTGTTTTTT.

The chain carries TRBV24-1 and TRBJ1-5, with D hard to call. Deletions cut 2 bases from V and 0 bases from J, with 13 bases between. The germline gives CDR1 KGHDR, CDR2 SFDVKD. The CDR3 length is 17 residues. The DNA for the CDR3 is TGTGCCACCAGTGATTCTAGGCAGATGTATAGCAATCAGCCCCAGCATTTT. Protein: CATSDSRQMYSNQPQHF.

The chain recombines TRBV19 with TRBJ1-1; 12 positions agree with TRBD1. Germline V CDR1 and CDR2: LNHDA, SQIVND (reference sequence). J lost 0 bases, V lost 5 bases, and 7 bases had no gene match. This CDR3 has 17 residues. CDR3 protein: CASSSGTGGFMNTEAFF. The DNA of the CDR3 is TGTGCCAGTAGTTCCGGGACAGGGGGCTTTATGAACACTGAAGCTTTCTTT. The full variable domain, rest sourced from reference TRBV19 and TRBJ1-1, is DGGITQSPKYLFRKEGQNVTLSCEQNLNHDAMYWYRQDPGQGLRLIYYSQIVNDFQKGDIAEGYSVSREKKESFPLTVTSAQKNPTAFYLCASSSGTGGFMNTEAFFGQGTRLTVV.

The chain links TRBV3-1 (or the pseudogene TRBV3-2) to TRBJ2-3; no definite D call. Germline loops: CDR1 LGHDT, CDR2 YNNKEL (reference sequence). The CDR3 is made up of 15 amino acids. The ends were cut back, 1 base at V and 1 base at J, with 9 bases in the middle. The DNA for the CDR3 is TGTGCCAGCAGCCAAGCAAGCCTGGGCACAGATACGCAGTATTTT. Protein product: CASSQASLGTDTQYF.

This clone has only one observation. The genes are TRBV3-1 (or the pseudogene TRBV3-2) and TRBJ2-5, with TRBD2 matching over 7 bases. V trimming: 4 bases; J trimming: 4 bases; junction bases outside the gene matches: 9. The CDR3 has 15 residues. The germline gives CDR1 LGHDT, CDR2 YNNKEL (reference sequence). As DNA, the CDR3 is TGTGCCAGCAGCCCCCCCAGTGGGGGGGGAGAGACCCAGTACTTC. This sequence encodes CASSPPSGGGETQYF.

The gene calls are TRBV5-8 and TRBJ2-1; D is undetermined. The V and J ends lost 2 bases and 8 bases respectively, with 11 bases between them. Germline V lookup: CDR1 SGHTS, CDR2 YDEGEE. The CDR3 runs 13 residues. The chain's CDR3 is CASSFETPDEQFF. The CDR3 DNA is TGTGCCAGCAGCTTCGAGACTCCTGATGAGCAGTTCTTC.

V usage is TRBV7-2 and J usage is TRBJ2-3, with 8 positions matching TRBD2. The CDR3 has 14 residues. V shed 3 bases, J shed 1 base, and the junction held 0 bases outside the gene matches. Looked up from germline, CDR1 is SGHTA and CDR2 is FQGNSA. CDR3 nucleotide sequence: TGTGCCAGCAGCTTGGGACTAGGCACAGATACGCAGTATTTT. It yields the protein CASSLGLGTDTQYF. Looking up the rest from reference TRBV7-2 and TRBJ2-3 gives the full variable domain: GAGVSQSPSNKVTEKGKDVELRCDPISGHTALYWYRQSLGQGLEFLIYFQGNSAPDKSGLPSDRFSAERTGGSVSTLTIQRTQQEDSAVYLCASSLGLGTDTQYFGPGTRLTVL.

This chain links TRBV18 with TRBJ2-2, with D perhaps matching TRBD1 (5 bases). V lost 8 bases and J 0 bases, leaving 10 bases between the germline ends. CDR1 KGHSH and CDR2 LQKENI come from the germline V gene. This CDR3 region has 14 residues. The CDR3 bases are TGTGCCAGCGCGACAGTCGCGAACACCGGGGAGCTGTTTTTT. Protein product: CASATVANTGELFF.

The chain carries TRBV6-4 and TRBJ2-3; D might be TRBD1 (6 bases). The germline V and J ends were trimmed by 2 bases and 3 bases, with 9 bases remaining between them. The CDR3 runs 14 residues. The germline V gene has CDR1 MRHNA and CDR2 SNTAGT. This chain's CDR3 is CASSDRGMTDTQYF. CDR3 DNA sequence: TGTGCCAGCAGTGACAGGGGGATGACAGATACGCAGTATTTT.

The chain joins TRBV6-1 to TRBJ2-2; 9 bases match TRBD2. Germline-derived CDR1 and CDR2 are MNHNS and SASEGT. V gave up 3 bases and J gave up 4 bases; unmatched junction bases: 6. This CDR3 is 16 amino acids long. In DNA, the CDR3 is TGTGCCAGCAGTGAGGTTAGCGGGAGTGGCACCGGGGAGCTGTTTTTT. This sequence encodes CASSEVSGSGTGELFF.

The genes are TRBV6-5 and TRBJ2-7, with TRBD1 matching 7 bases. The V gene end was trimmed by 6 bases and the J gene end by 2 bases; junction bases not matched to a gene: 7. Germline lookup yields CDR1 MNHEY and CDR2 SVGAGI. The CDR3 length is 14 residues. CDR3 region: CASRKPTGTYEQYF. The CDR3 nucleotides read TGTGCCAGCAGAAAACCGACAGGGACCTACGAGCAGTACTTC.